Below, 5 T cell receptor beta chains from the same sample are listed, as sequenced in a study of human T cells and chemical hapten exposure. Regarding time point: patch test 1, 2 weeks after DPC sensitization. Treatment in this sample: therapeutic diphenylcyclopropenone sensitization with weekly scalp DPC. Using its own MiXCR run on the RACE reads, TCRdb lists one record per CDR3 protein. The sample lists under 150,000 distinct CDR3 sequences, 9.5% to 13% occurring once. This specimen consisted of whole blood, obtained in connection with sensitization to the hapten diphenylcyclopropenone (DPC). These receptors originate from a woman aged 50 to 60 with alopecia areata. Some clones in this sample may be carry-over from other donors' samples.

Only a few counts were recorded for this clonotype. The rearrangement joins TRBV4-3 to TRBJ2-1; TRBD1 or TRBD2 may be the D gene (6 bases each). The CDR3 is 18 residues long. The ends were cut back, 0 bases at V and 4 bases at J, with 19 bases in the middle. Germline V gives CDR1 LGHNA, CDR2 YSLEER. This CDR3 reads CASSQDYDGGLLYNEQFF. CDR3 sequence (DNA): TGCGCCAGCAGCCAAGATTATGACGGGGGCCTGTTATACAATGAGCAGTTCTTC.

This clonotype was recorded at least ten times. The V call is TRBV7-2, the J call TRBJ1-5; 9 nucleotides line up with TRBD1. Germline trimming cut 2 bases from V and 1 base from J; bases unmatched to any gene: 9. The CDR3 extends over 18 amino acids. CDR1 and CDR2 (germline): SGHTA, FQGNSA. CDR3 residues: CASSLRTLGTGSNQPQHF. CDR3 in DNA: TGTGCCAGCAGCTTACGAACTCTTGGGACAGGGAGCAATCAGCCCCAGCATTTT.

This clonotype was seen more than once but under ten times. V and J are TRBV29-1 and TRBJ2-5; D is undetermined. This CDR3 spans 13 amino acids. Germline V CDR1 and CDR2: SQVTM, ANQGSEA. V was shortened by 0 bases and J by 2 bases, with 7 bases between the two germline ends. CDR3 coding DNA: TGCAGCGTTGAAGATTACAGACAAGAGACCCAGTACTTC. Translation: CSVEDYRQETQYF.

This clonotype was observed many times. This chain links TRBV12-5 with TRBJ2-1; D is ambiguous. The CDR3 extends over 13 amino acids. Trimming took off 1 base at V and 9 bases at J, with 10 bases between the two ends. Looked up from germline, CDR1 is LGHNT and CDR2 is FRNRAP. CDR3 in DNA: TGTGCTAGTGGTTTGGCCTCTAGTCGTGAGCAGTTCTTC. Its protein product is CASGLASSREQFF. The full variable domain, with the rest looked up from reference TRBV12-5 and TRBJ2-1, is DARVTQTPRHKVTEMGQEVTMRCQPILGHNTVFWYRQTMMQGLELLAYFRNRAPLDDSGMPKDRFSAEMPDATLATLKIQPSEPRDSAVYFCASGLASSREQFFGPGTRLTVL.

There are many counts of this clonotype. The chain is built from TRBV23-1 and TRBJ1-4, with D possibly matching TRBD1 (6 bases). TRBV23-1 is an open reading frame, and its role is uncertain. The CDR3 is 18 amino acids. Trimming stripped 4 bases from V and 7 bases from J, with 25 bases between. As DNA, the CDR3 is TGCGCCAGCAGTCCCCCCTGGAGGGAGGGGGAGGAGACTGAAAAACTGTTTTTT. Residues: CASSPPWREGEETEKLFF.